The source of this TCR beta chain is a study of cytomegalovirus exposure and HLA in healthy donors. The V end was cut by 0 bases, the J end by 1 base, with 14 bases between. The germline V gene encodes CDR1 SGDLS and CDR2 YYNGEE. This CDR3 comprises 16 residues. Use of 60 Vbeta and 13 Jbeta primers characterized the PCR. Method: immunoSEQ multiplex PCR; TCRdb's copy keeps in-frame clones and lacks some. The repertoire holds under 200,000 clones, with almost 85% as singletons. This TCR derives from a man aged 30 to 45 in good health and CMV-seronegative. Sequencing was performed on PBMCs. V is TRBV9 and J is TRBJ2-7, with D perhaps TRBD2 (7 bases). CDR3 protein: CASSVGRGGGSYEQYF. The CDR3 DNA reads TGTGCCAGCAGCGTAGGAAGGGGGGGCGGGTCCTACGAGCAGTACTTC.